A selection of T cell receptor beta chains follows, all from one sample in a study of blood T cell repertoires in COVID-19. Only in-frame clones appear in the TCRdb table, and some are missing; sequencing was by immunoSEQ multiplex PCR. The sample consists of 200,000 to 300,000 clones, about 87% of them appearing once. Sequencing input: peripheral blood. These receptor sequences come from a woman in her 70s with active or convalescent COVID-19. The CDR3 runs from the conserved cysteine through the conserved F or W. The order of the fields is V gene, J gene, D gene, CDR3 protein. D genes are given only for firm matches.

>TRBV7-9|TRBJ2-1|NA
CASSTPRPSAEQFF
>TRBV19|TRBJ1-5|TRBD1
CASSPLDRVSQPQHF
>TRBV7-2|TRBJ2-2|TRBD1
CASSATTGYGELFF
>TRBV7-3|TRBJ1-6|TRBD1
CASSSMTGGSPLHF
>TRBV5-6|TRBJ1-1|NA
CASSVDGGRVNTEAFF
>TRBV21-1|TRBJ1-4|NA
CASSTPEGGGGACEKLFF
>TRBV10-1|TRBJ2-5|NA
CASSRSGETQYF
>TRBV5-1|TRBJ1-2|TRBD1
CASSLPGQGRDGYTF
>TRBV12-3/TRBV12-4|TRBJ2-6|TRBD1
CASSLGQTLTF
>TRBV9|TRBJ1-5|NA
CASSVGDGSWQPQHF
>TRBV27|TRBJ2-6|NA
CASATRRAGANVLTF
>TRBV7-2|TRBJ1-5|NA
CASSLAEGQPQHF
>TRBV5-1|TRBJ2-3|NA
CASSLGGRADTQYF
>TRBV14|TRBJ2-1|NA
CASSQALRGEQFF
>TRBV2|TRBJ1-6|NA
CASAEGEKSPLHF
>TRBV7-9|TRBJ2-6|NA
CATLAGANVLTF
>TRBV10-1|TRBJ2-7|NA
CASNSGSTYEQYF
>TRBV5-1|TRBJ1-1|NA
CASSFTGMNTEAFF
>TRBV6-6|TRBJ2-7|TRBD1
CASSYRTGGEQYF
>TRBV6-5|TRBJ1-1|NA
CASSRLQGSTEAFF
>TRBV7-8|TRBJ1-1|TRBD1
CASSMLGQGNTEAFF
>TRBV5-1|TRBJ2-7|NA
CASSLQGTYEQYF
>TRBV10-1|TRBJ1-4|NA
CASSDGNEKLFF
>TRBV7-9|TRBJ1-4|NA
CASSLEVQGREKLFF
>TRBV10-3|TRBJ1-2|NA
CAISEQNYGYTF
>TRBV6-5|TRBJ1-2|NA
CASSKQEFDGYTF
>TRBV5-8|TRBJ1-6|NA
CASSLGLSGSPLHF
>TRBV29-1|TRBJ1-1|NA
CSVAVNTEAFF
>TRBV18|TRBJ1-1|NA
CASSTGDSAYTEAFF
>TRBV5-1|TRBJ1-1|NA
CASSLAGPQGMGTEAFF
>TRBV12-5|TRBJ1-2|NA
CASGFRAGLYGYTF
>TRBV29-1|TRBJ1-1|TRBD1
CSVDGRTGAMNTEAFF
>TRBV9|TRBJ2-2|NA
CASSGPHQGTGELFF
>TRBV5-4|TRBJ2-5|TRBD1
CASHKPGQGQETQYF
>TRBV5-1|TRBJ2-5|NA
CASSLYRQETQYF
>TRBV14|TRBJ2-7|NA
CASSQGLAGDGYEQYF
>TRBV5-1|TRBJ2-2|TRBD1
CASSRDRGTGELFF
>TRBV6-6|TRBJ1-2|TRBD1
CASSYSTGDRYGYTF
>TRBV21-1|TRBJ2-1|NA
CASSKAKKGLRFSGSNEQFF
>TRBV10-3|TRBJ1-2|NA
CAINLGGTYGYTF
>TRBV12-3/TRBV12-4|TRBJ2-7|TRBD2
CASSLIGGNEQYF
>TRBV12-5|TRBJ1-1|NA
CASGRRGDTEAFF